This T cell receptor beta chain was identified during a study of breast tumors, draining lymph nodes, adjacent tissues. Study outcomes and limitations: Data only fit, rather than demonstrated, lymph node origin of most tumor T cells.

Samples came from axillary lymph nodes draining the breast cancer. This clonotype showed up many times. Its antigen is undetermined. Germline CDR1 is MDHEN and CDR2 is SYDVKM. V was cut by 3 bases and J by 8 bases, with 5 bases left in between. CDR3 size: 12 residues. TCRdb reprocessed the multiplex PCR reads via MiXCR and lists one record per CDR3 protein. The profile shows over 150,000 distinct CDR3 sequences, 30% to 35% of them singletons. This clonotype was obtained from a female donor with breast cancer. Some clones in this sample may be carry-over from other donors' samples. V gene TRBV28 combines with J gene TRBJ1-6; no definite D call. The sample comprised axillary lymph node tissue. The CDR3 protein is CASSFLDSPLHF. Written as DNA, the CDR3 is TGTGCCAGCAGTTTTCTGGATTCACCCCTCCACTTT.